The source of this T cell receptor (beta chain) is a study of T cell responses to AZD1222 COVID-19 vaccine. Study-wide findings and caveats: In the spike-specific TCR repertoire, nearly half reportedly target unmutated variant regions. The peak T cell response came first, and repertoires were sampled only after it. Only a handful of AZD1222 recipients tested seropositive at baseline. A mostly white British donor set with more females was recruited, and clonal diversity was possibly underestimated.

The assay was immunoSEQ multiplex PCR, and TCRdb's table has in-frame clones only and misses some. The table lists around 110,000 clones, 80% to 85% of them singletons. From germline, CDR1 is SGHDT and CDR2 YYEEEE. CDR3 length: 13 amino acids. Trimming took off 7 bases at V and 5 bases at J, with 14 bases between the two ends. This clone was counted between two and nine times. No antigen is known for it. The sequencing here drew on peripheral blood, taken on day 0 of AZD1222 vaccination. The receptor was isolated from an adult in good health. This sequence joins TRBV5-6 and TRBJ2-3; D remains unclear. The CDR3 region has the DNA TGTGCCAGCGCCACCCCCGGTGGAGATACGCAGTATTTT. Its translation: CASATPGGDTQYF. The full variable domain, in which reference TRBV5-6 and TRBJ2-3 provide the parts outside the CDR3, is DAGVTQSPTHLIKTRGQQVTLRCSPKSGHDTVSWYQQALGQGPQFIFQYYEEEERQRGNFPDRFSGHQFPNYSSELNVNALLLGDSALYLCASATPGGDTQYFGPGTRLTVL.